Listed here are 2 T cell receptor beta chains from one sample, sequenced in a study of blood T cell repertoires in COVID-19. Some clones are missing from TCRdb's copy, which holds only in-frame ones; the method was immunoSEQ multiplex PCR. The table has tens of thousands of clones, about nine tenths seen once. The sequenced material came from peripheral blood. Receptors were obtained from a man between 60 and 75 years old with COVID-19, enrolled during active disease.

This chain joins TRBV7-6 and TRBJ2-1, with 11 positions matching TRBD2. CDR1 and CDR2 (germline): SGHVS, FNYEAQ. The CDR3 totals 17 residues. The V and J ends lost 6 bases and 7 bases, in that order; junction bases with no gene match: 14. CDR3 sequence: CASRGDGLAGGWNEQFF. CDR3 in DNA: TGTGCCAGCAGAGGAGATGGGCTAGCGGGAGGTTGGAATGAGCAGTTCTTC.

V gene TRBV5-1 combines with J gene TRBJ2-2, with 10 bases that match TRBD2. The CDR3 is made up of 17 amino acids. Trimming cost V 1 base and J 4 bases; bases outside gene matches: 7. Germline CDR1 SGHRS, CDR2 YFSETQ. The CDR3 DNA reads TGCGCCAGCAGCTTGTCGTCCGGACTAGCGGCCACCGGGGAGCTGTTTTTT. Amino acids: CASSLSSGLAATGELFF. Full variable domain (rest looked up from reference TRBV5-1 and TRBJ2-2): KAGVTQTPRYLIKTRGQQVTLSCSPISGHRSVSWYQQTPGQGLQFLFEYFSETQRNKGNFPGRFSGRQFSNSRSEMNVSTLELGDSALYLCASSLSSGLAATGELFFGEGSRLTVL.